This note documents a single T cell receptor beta chain sequence. The antigen remains undetermined. Enrichment usually gave 90% to 95% pure CD4+ T cells. TCRdb's table, derived via immunoSEQ multiplex PCR, lists solely in-frame clones and lacks some. Altogether about 21,000 clones are present, around nine tenths being singletons, with the ten largest covering about 0.52%. CDR3 length equals 16 residues. V lost 1 base and J lost 3, with 15 bases in between. The germline gives CDR1 SGHTA, CDR2 FQGNSA. The sample originates from a study of untreated major depressive disorder. Study-wide results and limits: Findings may not generalize because the study sample was small.

This rearrangement joins TRBV7-2 to TRBJ1-2, with D perhaps TRBD1 (5 bases). Sequencing used CD4+ T cells from PBMCs. The TCR sequence derives from a middle-aged woman in good health. The DNA of the CDR3 is TGTGCCAGCAGCTTAGGGCCCTTTGACAGCGACTATGGCTACACCTTC. Protein product: CASSLGPFDSDYGYTF.